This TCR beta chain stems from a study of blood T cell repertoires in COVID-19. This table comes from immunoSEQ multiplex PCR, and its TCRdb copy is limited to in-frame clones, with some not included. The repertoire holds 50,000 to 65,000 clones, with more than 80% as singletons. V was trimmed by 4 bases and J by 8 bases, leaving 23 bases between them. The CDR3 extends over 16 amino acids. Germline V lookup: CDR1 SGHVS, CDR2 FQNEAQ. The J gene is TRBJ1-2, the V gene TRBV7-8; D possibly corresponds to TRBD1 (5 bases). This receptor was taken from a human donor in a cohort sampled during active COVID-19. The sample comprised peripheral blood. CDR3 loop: CASSSDGQASLSGYTF. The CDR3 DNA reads TGTGCCAGCAGCTCAGATGGACAAGCGAGTTTGAGCGGCTACACCTTC.